This record concerns one T cell receptor beta chain sequence. Its antigen is undetermined. This sample is drawn from a study of cytomegalovirus exposure and HLA in healthy donors. Primers included in the PCR were 60 Vbeta and 13 Jbeta primers. Data came from immunoSEQ multiplex PCR; TCRdb stores just in-frame clones and leaves some out. Among some 180,000 clones, 76% were seen once, and the ten largest hold around 1.6%. The CDR3 totals 14 residues. V shed 2 bases, J shed 6 bases, and the junction held 5 bases outside the gene matches. Germline-derived CDR1 and CDR2 are MNHNS and SASEGT. Study-level findings and limits: Despite most TCR sequences being rare, some public TCRs occurred in many donors. TCR beta V- and J-gene trimming, according to a later analysis, was linked to a missense DCLRE1C variant.

The chain has TRBV6-1 and TRBJ1-2; 8 bases match TRBD1. The sample consisted of PBMCs. This clonotype originated in a man between 18 and 29 years old in good health and CMV-seronegative. CDR3 coding DNA: TGTGCCAGCAGTGAATGGGGCAGGGGGCATGGCTACACCTTC. Residues: CASSEWGRGHGYTF.